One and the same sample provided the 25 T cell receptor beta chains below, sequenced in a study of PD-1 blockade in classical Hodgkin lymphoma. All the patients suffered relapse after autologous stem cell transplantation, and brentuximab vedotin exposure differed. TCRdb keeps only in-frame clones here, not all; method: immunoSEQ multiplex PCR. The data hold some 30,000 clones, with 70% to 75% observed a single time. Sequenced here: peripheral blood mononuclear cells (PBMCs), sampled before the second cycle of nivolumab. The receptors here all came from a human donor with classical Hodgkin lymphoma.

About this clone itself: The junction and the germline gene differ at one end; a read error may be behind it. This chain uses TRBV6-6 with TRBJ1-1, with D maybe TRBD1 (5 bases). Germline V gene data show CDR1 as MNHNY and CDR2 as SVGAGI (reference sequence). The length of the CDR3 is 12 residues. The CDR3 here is CAISEGLTEAFF. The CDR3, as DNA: TGTGCCATCAGTGAGGGGTTAACTGAAGCTTTCTTT.

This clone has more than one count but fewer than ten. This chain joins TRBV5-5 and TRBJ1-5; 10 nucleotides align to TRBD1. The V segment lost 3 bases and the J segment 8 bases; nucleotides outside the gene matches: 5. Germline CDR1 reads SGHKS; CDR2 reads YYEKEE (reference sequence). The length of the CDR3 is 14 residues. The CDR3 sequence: CASSWGTGDEPQHF. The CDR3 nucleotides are TGTGCCAGCAGCTGGGGGACAGGGGATGAGCCCCAGCATTTT.

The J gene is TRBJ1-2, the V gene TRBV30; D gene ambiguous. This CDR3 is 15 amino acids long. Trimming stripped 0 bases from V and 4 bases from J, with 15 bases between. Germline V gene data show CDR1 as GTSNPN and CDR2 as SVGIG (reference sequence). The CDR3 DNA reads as TGTGCCTGGAGTGTAGGGCTGTCGATTGGCTATGGCTACACCTTC. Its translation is CAWSVGLSIGYGYTF. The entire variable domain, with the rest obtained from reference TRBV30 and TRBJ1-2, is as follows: SQTIHQWPATLVQPVGSPLSLECTVEGTSNPNLYWYRQAAGRGLQLLFYSVGIGQISSEVPQNLSASRPQDRQFILSSKKLLLSDSGFYLCAWSVGLSIGYGYTFGSGTRLTVV.

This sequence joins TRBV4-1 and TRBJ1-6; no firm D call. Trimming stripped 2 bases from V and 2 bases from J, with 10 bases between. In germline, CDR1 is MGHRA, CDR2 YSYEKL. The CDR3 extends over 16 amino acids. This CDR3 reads CASSQTDGPYNSPLHF. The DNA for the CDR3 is TGCGCCAGCAGCCAAACGGACGGACCCTATAATTCACCCCTCCACTTT.

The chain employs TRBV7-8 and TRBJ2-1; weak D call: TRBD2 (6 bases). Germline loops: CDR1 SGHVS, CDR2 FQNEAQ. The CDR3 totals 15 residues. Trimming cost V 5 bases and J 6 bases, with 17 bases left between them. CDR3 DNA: TGTGCCAGCAGCAGCGGGTTGGTAGCGGTCAATGAGCAGTTCTTC. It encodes CASSSGLVAVNEQFF.

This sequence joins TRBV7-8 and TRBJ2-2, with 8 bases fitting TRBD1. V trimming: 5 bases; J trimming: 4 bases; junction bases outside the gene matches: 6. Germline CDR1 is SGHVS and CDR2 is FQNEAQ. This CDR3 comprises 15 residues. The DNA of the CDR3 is TGTGCCAGCAGCCTACGACAGGGGAGCACCGGGGAGCTGTTTTTT. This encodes CASSLRQGSTGELFF. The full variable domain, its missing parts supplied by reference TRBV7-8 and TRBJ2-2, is GAGVSQSPRYKVAKRGQDVALRCDPISGHVSLFWYQQALGQGPEFLTYFQNEAQLDKSGLPSDRFFAERPEGSVSTLKIQRTQQEDSAVYLCASSLRQGSTGELFFGEGSRLTVL.

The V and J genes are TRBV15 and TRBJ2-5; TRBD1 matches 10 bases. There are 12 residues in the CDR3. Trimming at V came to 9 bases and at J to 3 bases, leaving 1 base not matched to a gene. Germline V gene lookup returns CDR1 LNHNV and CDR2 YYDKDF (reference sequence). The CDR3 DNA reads TGTGCCACTGGGACAGGGGAAGAGACCCAGTACTTC. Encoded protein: CATGTGEETQYF. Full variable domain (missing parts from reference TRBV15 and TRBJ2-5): DAMVIQNPRYQVTQFGKPVTLSCSQTLNHNVMYWYQQKSSQAPKLLFHYYDKDFNNEADTPDNFQSRRPNTSFCFLDIRSPGLGDTAMYLCATGTGEETQYFGPGTRLLVL.

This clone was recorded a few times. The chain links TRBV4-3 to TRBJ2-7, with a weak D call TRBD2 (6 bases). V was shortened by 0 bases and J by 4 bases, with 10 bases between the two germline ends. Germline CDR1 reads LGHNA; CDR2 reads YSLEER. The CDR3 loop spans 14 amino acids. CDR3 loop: CASSQDPGTYEQYF. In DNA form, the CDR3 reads TGCGCCAGCAGCCAAGATCCTGGGACTTACGAGCAGTACTTC.

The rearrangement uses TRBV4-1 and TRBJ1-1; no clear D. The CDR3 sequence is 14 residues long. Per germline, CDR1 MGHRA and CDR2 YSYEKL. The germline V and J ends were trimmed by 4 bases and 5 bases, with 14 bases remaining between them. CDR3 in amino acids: CASSRTGLGTEAFF. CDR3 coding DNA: TGCGCCAGCAGCCGTACCGGGCTGGGGACTGAAGCTTTCTTT.

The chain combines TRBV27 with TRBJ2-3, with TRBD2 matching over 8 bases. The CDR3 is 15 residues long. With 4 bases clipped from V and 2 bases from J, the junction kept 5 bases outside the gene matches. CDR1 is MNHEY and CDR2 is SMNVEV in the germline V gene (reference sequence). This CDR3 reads CASSWSRGDTDTQYF. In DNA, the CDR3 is TGTGCCAGCAGTTGGTCGCGGGGGGACACAGATACGCAGTATTTT.

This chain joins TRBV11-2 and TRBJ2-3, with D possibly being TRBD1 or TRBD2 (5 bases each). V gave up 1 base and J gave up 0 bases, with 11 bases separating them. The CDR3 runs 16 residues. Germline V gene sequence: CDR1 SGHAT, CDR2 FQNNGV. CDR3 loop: CASSLVGGRSTDTQYF. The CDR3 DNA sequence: TGTGCCAGCAGCTTAGTTGGGGGACGAAGCACAGATACGCAGTATTTT.

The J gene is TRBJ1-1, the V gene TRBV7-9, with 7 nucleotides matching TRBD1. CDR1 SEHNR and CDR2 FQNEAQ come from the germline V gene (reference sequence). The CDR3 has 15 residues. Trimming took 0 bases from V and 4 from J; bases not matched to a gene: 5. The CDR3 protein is CASSLAGQRLTEAFF. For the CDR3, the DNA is TGTGCCAGCAGCTTAGCGGGACAGAGACTCACTGAAGCTTTCTTT.

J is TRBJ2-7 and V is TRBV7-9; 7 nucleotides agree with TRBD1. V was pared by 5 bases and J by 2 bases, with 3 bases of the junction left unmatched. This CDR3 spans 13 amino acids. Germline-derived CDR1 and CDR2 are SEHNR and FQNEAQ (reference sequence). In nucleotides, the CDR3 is TGTGCCAGCAGCCACGACAGGGCCTACGAGCAGTACTTC. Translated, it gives CASSHDRAYEQYF.

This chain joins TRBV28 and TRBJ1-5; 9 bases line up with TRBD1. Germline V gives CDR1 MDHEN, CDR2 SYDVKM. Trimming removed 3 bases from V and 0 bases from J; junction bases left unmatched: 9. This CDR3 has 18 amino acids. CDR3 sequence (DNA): TGTGCCAGCAGTTTGCGAACAGGGGGCATAAGTAGCAATCAGCCCCAGCATTTT. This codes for CASSLRTGGISSNQPQHF.

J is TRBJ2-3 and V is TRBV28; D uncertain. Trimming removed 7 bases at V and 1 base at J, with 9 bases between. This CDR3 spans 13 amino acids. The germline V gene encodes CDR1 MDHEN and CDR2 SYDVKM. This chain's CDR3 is CASIQSGTDTQYF. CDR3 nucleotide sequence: TGTGCCAGCATTCAATCAGGCACAGATACGCAGTATTTT. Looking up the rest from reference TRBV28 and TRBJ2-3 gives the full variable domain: DVKVTQSSRYLVKRTGEKVFLECVQDMDHENMFWYRQDPGLGLRLIYFSYDVKMKEKGDIPEGYSVSREKKERFSLILESASTNQTSMYLCASIQSGTDTQYFGPGTRLTVL.

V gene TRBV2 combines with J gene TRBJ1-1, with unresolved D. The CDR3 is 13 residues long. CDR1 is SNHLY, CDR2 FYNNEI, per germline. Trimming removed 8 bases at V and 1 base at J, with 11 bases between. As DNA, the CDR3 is TGTGCCAGCGGATTAGCCTGGAACACTGAAGCTTTCTTT. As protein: CASGLAWNTEAFF.

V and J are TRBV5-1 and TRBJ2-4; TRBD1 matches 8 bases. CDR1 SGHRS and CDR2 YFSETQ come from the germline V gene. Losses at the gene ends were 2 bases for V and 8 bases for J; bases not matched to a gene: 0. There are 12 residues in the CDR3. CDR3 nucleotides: TGCGCCAGCAGCTTACAGGGGGACATTCAGTACTTC. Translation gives CASSLQGDIQYF.

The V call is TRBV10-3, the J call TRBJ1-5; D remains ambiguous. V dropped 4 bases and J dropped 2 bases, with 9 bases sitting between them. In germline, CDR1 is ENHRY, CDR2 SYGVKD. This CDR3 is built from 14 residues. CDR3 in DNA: TGTGCCATCAGTGGAGACACGGGCAATCAGCCCCAGCATTTT. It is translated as CAISGDTGNQPQHF.

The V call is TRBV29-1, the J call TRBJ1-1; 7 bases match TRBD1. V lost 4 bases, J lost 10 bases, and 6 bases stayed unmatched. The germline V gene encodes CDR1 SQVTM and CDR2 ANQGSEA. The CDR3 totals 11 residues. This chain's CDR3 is CSVVLGGRAFF. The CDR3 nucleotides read TGCAGCGTTGTTTTAGGGGGCAGAGCTTTCTTT.

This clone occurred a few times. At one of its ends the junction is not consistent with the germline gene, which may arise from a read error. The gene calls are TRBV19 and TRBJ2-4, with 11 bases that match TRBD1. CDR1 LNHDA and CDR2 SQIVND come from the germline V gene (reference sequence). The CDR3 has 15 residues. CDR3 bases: TGTGCCAGTAGAGGGAACCTTAAGGGACAGGGGGACTGGCACTTC. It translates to CASRGNLKGQGDWHF.

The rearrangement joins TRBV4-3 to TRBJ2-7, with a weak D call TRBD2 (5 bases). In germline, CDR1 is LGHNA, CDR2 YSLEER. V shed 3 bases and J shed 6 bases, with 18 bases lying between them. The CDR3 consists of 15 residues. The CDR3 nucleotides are TGCGCCAGCAGCCAGGGCAGAATGGAGGCAGGCGAGCAGTACTTC. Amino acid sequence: CASSQGRMEAGEQYF.

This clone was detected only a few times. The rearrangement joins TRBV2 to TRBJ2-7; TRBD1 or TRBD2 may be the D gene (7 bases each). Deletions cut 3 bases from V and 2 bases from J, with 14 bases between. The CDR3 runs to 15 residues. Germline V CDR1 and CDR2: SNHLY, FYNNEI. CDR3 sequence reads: CASSDPPGGAYEQYF. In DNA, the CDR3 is TGTGCCAGCAGTGATCCCCCAGGGGGGGCCTACGAGCAGTACTTC.

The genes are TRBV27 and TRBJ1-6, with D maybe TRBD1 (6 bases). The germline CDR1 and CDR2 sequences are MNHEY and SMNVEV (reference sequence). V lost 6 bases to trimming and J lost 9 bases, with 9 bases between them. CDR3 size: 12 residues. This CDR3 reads CASSLTGSPLHF. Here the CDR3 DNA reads TGTGCCAGCAGCCTGACAGGTTCACCCCTCCACTTT.

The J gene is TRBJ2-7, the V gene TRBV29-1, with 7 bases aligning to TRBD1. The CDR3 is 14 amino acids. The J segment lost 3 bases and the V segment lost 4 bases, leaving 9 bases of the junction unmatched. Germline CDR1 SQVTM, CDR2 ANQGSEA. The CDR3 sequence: CSVATGTVDYEQYF. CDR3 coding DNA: TGCAGCGTTGCTACTGGGACAGTCGACTACGAGCAGTACTTC.

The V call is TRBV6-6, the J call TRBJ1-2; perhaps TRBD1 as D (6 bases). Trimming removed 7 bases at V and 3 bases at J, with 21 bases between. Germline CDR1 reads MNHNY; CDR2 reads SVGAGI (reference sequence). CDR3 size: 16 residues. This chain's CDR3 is CASTPIPGTSHYGYTF. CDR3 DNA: TGTGCCAGCACCCCTATTCCAGGGACATCTCACTATGGCTACACCTTC.